This entry lists 24 T cell receptor beta chains sequenced from one sample in a study of vaccination and CD4 T cells after COVID-19. The treatment denotes: approximately 11-day PBMC culture with coronavirus spike peptide pools or control peptides (ViraFEST assay). CD4+ T cells that had been cultured provided DNA sequenced with the Oncomine TCR Beta short-read assay. TCRdb processed the PCR reads anew with MiXCR; each CDR3 protein has one entry. The sample holds 3,500 to 5,000 distinct CDR3 sequences; around 20% are singletons and the top ten take around 59%. Their cognate antigens are unknown. Source: CD4+ T cells from blood, cultured in vitro, taken after SARS-CoV-2 vaccination. The receptors shown here come from a human donor who had recovered from COVID-19.

By sample fraction, this clonotype is medium-sized. J is TRBJ1-2 and V is TRBV20-1; D might be TRBD1 (5 bases). The CDR3 covers 13 residues. V was clipped by 5 bases and J by 1 base, with 11 bases between them. CDR1 and CDR2 from the germline V gene are DFQATT and SNEGSKA (reference sequence). The CDR3 protein is CSAAGGNNYGYTF. In DNA form, the CDR3 reads TGCAGTGCTGCCGGGGGGAATAACTATGGCTACACCTTC.

This clonotype is medium-sized (0.01 to 0.1%) in the sample. V usage is TRBV28 and J usage is TRBJ1-2, with D perhaps TRBD1 (5 bases). The V gene lost 5 bases and the J gene lost 7 bases, with 11 bases spanning the gap. The V gene's germline CDR1 is MDHEN and CDR2 SYDVKM. This CDR3 contains 12 residues. The CDR3 DNA sequence: TGTGCCAGCAGTCTAACGACAGCTGGCTACACCTTC. This gives the protein CASSLTTAGYTF.

The chain uses TRBV5-6 and TRBJ1-5; the D gene is possibly TRBD1 (5 bases). V was cut by 4 bases and J by 7 bases, with 15 bases left in between. This CDR3 has 14 residues. CDR1 and CDR2 (germline): SGHDT, YYEEEE. The CDR3 coding sequence is TGTGCCAGCAGCCTGCAGACAGTGAGGCAGCCCCAGCATTTT. It is translated as CASSLQTVRQPQHF.

The chain uses TRBV4-1 and TRBJ2-1; 8 bases are a match to TRBD2. Germline V gene data show CDR1 as MGHRA and CDR2 as YSYEKL. Germline trimming cut 8 bases from V and 3 bases from J; bases unmatched to any gene: 3. CDR3 size: 13 residues. In DNA form, the CDR3 reads TGCGCCAGCGGACTAGCTTTCTACAATGAGCAGTTCTTC. Translating gives CASGLAFYNEQFF.

This clonotype has more than one count but fewer than ten. V and J are TRBV28 and TRBJ1-2; no reliable D call. Between the trimmed V and J ends, which lost 8 bases and 4 bases, there was a span of 35 bases. Germline CDR1 and CDR2: MDHEN and SYDVKM. The CDR3 extends over 20 amino acids. The CDR3 nucleotides read TGTGCCAGCTCTACACCGGCCTTGCCGCCAACCCCCCTCGTGGGCTATGGCTACACCTTC. Protein sequence: CASSTPALPPTPLVGYGYTF.

The chain employs TRBV7-9 and TRBJ2-3, with D possibly TRBD2 on 6 matching bases. This CDR3 comprises 15 residues. Trimming took 4 bases from V and 1 from J, leaving 12 bases between them. Germline V gene lookup returns CDR1 SEHNR and CDR2 FQNEAQ (reference sequence). The CDR3 bases are TGTGCCAGCAGCTGGTTTGGGACTGGCACAGATACGCAGTATTTT. Residues: CASSWFGTGTDTQYF.

J is TRBJ1-6 and V is TRBV10-3, with D maybe TRBD1 (5 bases). V lost 4 bases to trimming and J lost 7 bases, with 8 bases between them. The CDR3 extends over 13 amino acids. The V gene's germline CDR1 is ENHRY and CDR2 SYGVKD. This chain's CDR3 is CAISGQGNSPLHF. The CDR3, as DNA: TGTGCCATCAGTGGCCAGGGAAATTCACCCCTCCACTTT.

The V and J genes are TRBV7-3 and TRBJ1-2, with TRBD1 as a possible D gene (5 bases). The CDR3 sequence is 14 residues long. V gave up 0 bases and J gave up 6 bases, with 11 bases separating them. The germline V gene encodes CDR1 SGHTA and CDR2 FQGTGA. The CDR3 DNA is TGTGCCAGCAGCTTAACGACCCTGGGGGATGGCTACACCTTC. This sequence encodes CASSLTTLGDGYTF.

Details on this clonotype: A read error may be the cause here, since a much bigger clone is one base away. This chain connects TRBV28 to TRBJ1-2, with D perhaps TRBD1 (5 bases). CDR1 MDHEN and CDR2 SYDVKM come from the germline V gene. V was pared by 5 bases and J by 0 bases, with 10 bases between. This CDR3 region has 14 residues. CDR3 in DNA: TGTGCCAGCAGTCGGGGACCATCTAACTATGGCTACACCTTC. Translated: CASSRGPSNYGYTF.

This clonotype is medium-sized (0.01 to 0.1%) within its sample. The rearrangement joins TRBV28 to TRBJ2-7; 11 bases agree with TRBD1. The ends lost 6 bases at V and 4 bases at J; junction bases unmatched: 17. The CDR3 is 18 amino acids. Germline loops: CDR1 MDHEN, CDR2 SYDVKM. CDR3 in amino acids: CASSHGRARTGGIYEQYF. The CDR3 DNA reads TGTGCCAGCAGCCACGGGCGGGCCAGGACAGGGGGCATTTACGAGCAGTACTTC. Drawing the rest from reference TRBV28 and TRBJ2-7, the complete variable domain is DVKVTQSSRYLVKRTGEKVFLECVQDMDHENMFWYRQDPGLGLRLIYFSYDVKMKEKGDIPEGYSVSREKKERFSLILESASTNQTSMYLCASSHGRARTGGIYEQYFGPGTRLTVT.

This clonotype is labeled medium-sized. This chain connects TRBV6-1 to TRBJ2-7; TRBD1 matches at 7 bases. Trimming cost V 4 bases and J 4 bases; bases outside gene matches: 4. The CDR3 loop spans 13 amino acids. The germline V gene has CDR1 MNHNS and CDR2 SASEGT. CDR3 DNA sequence: TGTGCCAGCAGTGTGGGGACAGTTTACGAGCAGTACTTC. Amino acids: CASSVGTVYEQYF.

By sample fraction, this clonotype is medium-sized (0.01 to 0.1%). One end of the junction is discordant with germline, which a read error may explain. This chain joins TRBV6-1 and TRBJ1-5, with D perhaps matching TRBD1 (5 bases). Germline V gene lookup returns CDR1 MNHNS and CDR2 SASEGT. The CDR3 runs to 13 residues. The CDR3 nucleotides are TGTGCCAGCAGAGAAGGGGTTGGCGGGCCCCAGCATTTT. Protein sequence: CASREGVGGPQHF.

The chain recombines TRBV30 with TRBJ1-5, with D possibly being TRBD1 (5 bases). CDR3 length equals 14 residues. V gave up 3 bases and J gave up 4 bases, with 13 bases separating them. Germline CDR1 reads GTSNPN; CDR2 reads SVGIG (reference sequence). The CDR3 loop is CAWRGPGLNQPQHF. The CDR3 coding sequence is TGTGCCTGGAGGGGGCCAGGGCTAAATCAGCCCCAGCATTTT. Full variable domain (missing parts from reference TRBV30 and TRBJ1-5): SQTIHQWPATLVQPVGSPLSLECTVEGTSNPNLYWYRQAAGRGLQLLFYSVGIGQISSEVPQNLSASRPQDRQFILSSKKLLLSDSGFYLCAWRGPGLNQPQHFGDGTRLSIL.

V usage is TRBV7-2 and J usage is TRBJ1-2; D is uncertain. Trimming removed 1 base at V and 5 bases at J, with 17 bases between. The CDR3 is made up of 16 amino acids. Per the germline V gene, CDR1 is SGHTA and CDR2 is FQGNSA. The CDR3 protein is CASSLDILPIRYGYTF. The CDR3, as DNA: TGTGCCAGCAGCTTAGATATACTACCCATACGGTATGGCTACACCTTC.

This clonotype was counted once. V gene TRBV5-4 combines with J gene TRBJ1-1; D may be TRBD1 (6 bases). Trimming stripped 3 bases from V and 1 base from J, with 13 bases between. The CDR3 has 15 amino acids. The germline V gene encodes CDR1 SGHNT and CDR2 YYREEE (reference sequence). CDR3 bases: TGTGCCAGCAGCTCCTCCAGGGGTCGGAACACTGAAGCTTTCTTT. It is translated as CASSSSRGRNTEAFF.

This clonotype counts as medium-sized. This chain connects TRBV7-9 to TRBJ2-1; 16 bases line up with TRBD2. Germline CDR1 SEHNR, CDR2 FQNEAQ (reference sequence). The length of the CDR3 is 16 residues. J was trimmed by 8 bases and V by 5 bases; bases with no gene match: 6. The CDR3 loop reads CASSLGTSGGAHEQFF. In DNA form, the CDR3 reads TGTGCCAGCAGCCTAGGGACTAGCGGGGGGGCCCATGAGCAGTTCTTC.

By share, this clonotype ranks as medium-sized. The chain combines TRBV20-1 with TRBJ2-7, with 11 bases lining up with TRBD1. Trimming removed 5 bases from V and 2 bases from J; junction bases left unmatched: 2. The CDR3 is made up of 13 amino acids. The V gene's germline CDR1 is DFQATT and CDR2 SNEGSKA (reference sequence). The CDR3 nucleotides read TGCAGTGCTGGACAGGGGGCCCCCTACGAGCAGTACTTC. Its protein is CSAGQGAPYEQYF.

By share, this clonotype ranks as medium-sized (0.01 to 0.1%). The chain has TRBV27 and TRBJ2-7; 8 positions match TRBD1. Trimming at V came to 5 bases and at J to 9 bases, leaving 18 bases not matched to a gene. The CDR3 length is 16 residues. Per germline, CDR1 MNHEY and CDR2 SMNVEV (reference sequence). CDR3 protein: CASSPGVGQGAQGQYF. The CDR3, as DNA: TGTGCCAGCAGTCCCGGGGTAGGGCAGGGGGCGCAAGGGCAGTACTTC.

The chain uses TRBV20-1 and TRBJ2-1; 10 nucleotides line up with TRBD2. CDR1 is DFQATT and CDR2 is SNEGSKA in the germline V gene (reference sequence). Losses at the gene ends were 0 bases for V and 1 base for J; bases not matched to a gene: 9. This CDR3 has 18 amino acids. This CDR3 reads CSARDLPSGGSSYNEQFF. The CDR3 region has the DNA TGCAGTGCTAGAGATCTCCCTAGCGGGGGTTCGTCCTACAATGAGCAGTTCTTC.

On this clonotype: This may arise from a read error, as a much more abundant clone is one base away. V and J are TRBV7-2 and TRBJ2-7, with 9 bases aligning to TRBD1. The CDR3 loop spans 14 amino acids. V shed 8 bases, J shed 6 bases, and the junction held 11 bases outside the gene matches. The germline V gene encodes CDR1 SGHTA and CDR2 FQGNSA. This CDR3 reads CASGSGTGPSEQYF. In DNA, the CDR3 is TGTGCCAGCGGCTCTGGGACAGGGCCGTCCGAGCAGTACTTC.

This clonotype ranks as medium-sized. The rearrangement joins TRBV7-9 to TRBJ2-2; a possible D gene is TRBD1 (6 bases). V shed 4 bases and J shed 1 base, with 7 bases lying between them. The germline V gene encodes CDR1 SEHNR and CDR2 FQNEAQ (reference sequence). CDR3 length: 14 amino acids. CDR3 region: CASSSRGNTGELFF. The CDR3 DNA reads as TGTGCCAGCAGCTCCAGGGGGAACACCGGGGAGCTGTTTTTT.

This rearrangement joins TRBV27 to TRBJ1-1, with a possible D match to TRBD1 (6 bases). The CDR3 consists of 15 residues. Germline loops: CDR1 MNHEY, CDR2 SMNVEV (reference sequence). V was cut by 3 bases and J by 5 bases, with 16 bases left in between. CDR3 sequence (DNA): TGTGCCAGCAGTTTTAACGGGGGCATGGGAACTGAAGCTTTCTTT. This codes for CASSFNGGMGTEAFF.

This chain connects TRBV6-1 to TRBJ1-6; TRBD1 might be the D (6 bases). Trimming left V 6 bases short and J 0 bases short, with 12 bases between. The germline V gene encodes CDR1 MNHNS and CDR2 SASEGT. The CDR3 covers 16 residues. CDR3 sequence reads: CASRITGSSYNSPLHF. The DNA of the CDR3 is TGTGCCAGCAGAATCACAGGGAGCTCCTATAATTCACCCCTCCACTTT.

Judged by abundance, this clonotype is medium-sized. The chain is built from TRBV5-4 and TRBJ2-5; D might be TRBD2 (5 bases). The germline V gene has CDR1 SGHNT and CDR2 YYREEE (reference sequence). With 0 bases removed from V and 4 bases from J, the gap between germline ends came to 13 bases. The CDR3 has 15 amino acids. The chain's CDR3 is CASSLGRVAGETQYF. CDR3 DNA: TGTGCCAGCAGCTTGGGGCGGGTCGCCGGAGAGACCCAGTACTTC.